One and the same sample provided the 18 T cell receptor beta chains below, sequenced in a study of early T cells in non-severe SARS-CoV-2 infection. TCRdb analysed the 5' RACE reads with MiXCR anew, one entry per CDR3 protein. The sample includes about 77,000 distinct CDR3 sequences, 9% to 15% of them seen just once. Sequencing used whole blood, obtained at baseline. The source is an adult who was a healthcare worker with PCR-confirmed SARS-CoV-2 infection or an uninfected control (not recorded which). The donor label of this sample is uncertain.

This clonotype came up many times. The chain has TRBV4-2 and TRBJ2-7; D gene uncertain. V was trimmed by 6 bases and J by 3 bases, leaving 18 bases between them. Germline CDR1 LGHNA, CDR2 YNFKEQ. CDR3 length equals 15 residues. Here the CDR3 reads CASSLPQPSLYEQYF. The CDR3 DNA reads as TGTGCCAGCAGTCTACCCCAACCGTCGCTCTACGAGCAGTACTTC.

Details on this clonotype: With a much larger clone just one base away, this may be a read error. The rearrangement uses TRBV4-3 and TRBJ1-6; D call uncertain. Germline assignment: CDR1 LGHNA and CDR2 YSLEER. The CDR3 contains 15 residues. The CDR3 region is CASSQEPTYNSPPHF. CDR3 DNA: TGCGCCAGCAGCCAGGAGCCAACCTATAATTCACCCCCCCACTTT.

This clonotype was recorded a few times. This sequence joins TRBV6-2 or TRBV6-3 and TRBJ1-1, with no clear D. There are 13 residues in the CDR3. From germline, CDR1 is MNHEY and CDR2 SVGEGT. Trimming shortened V by 8 bases and J by 2 bases, and 12 bases separated the two germline ends. In nucleotides, the CDR3 is TGTGCCAGCGCAGGAAGGATTAACACTGAAGCTTTCTTT. Its protein product is CASAGRINTEAFF.

This clonotype was counted only a few times. The gene calls are TRBV4-2 and TRBJ1-4, with D perhaps matching TRBD1 (6 bases). V lost 0 bases and J lost 0, with 20 bases in between. The CDR3 is made up of 20 amino acids. In germline, CDR1 is LGHNA, CDR2 YNFKEQ. The CDR3 nucleotides read TGTGCCAGCAGCCAAGAGGTACAGGGTGGGCCAGTTGCAACTAATGAAAAACTGTTTTTT. Translating it yields CASSQEVQGGPVATNEKLFF.

The V gene is TRBV6-5, the J gene TRBJ2-7; possibly TRBD1 for D (6 bases). CDR1 is MNHEY, CDR2 SVGAGI, per germline. V was trimmed by 2 bases and J by 2 bases, leaving 13 bases between them. This CDR3 has 15 residues. The CDR3 DNA reads as TGTGCCAGCAGTTACGCCTCACAGGGTGCCTACGAGCAGTACTTC. This sequence encodes CASSYASQGAYEQYF.

This clonotype was detected only a few times. The CDR3 nucleotides read TGTGCCAGCAGCCCCCTCGCGGCCCTCGACACCGGGGAGCTGTTTTTT. This translates into CASSPLAALDTGELFF. This chain uses TRBV7-7 with TRBJ2-2, with unresolved D. Germline V CDR1 and CDR2: SSHAT, FNYEAQ (reference sequence). Trimming removed 5 bases from V and 3 bases from J, with 16 bases in between. The CDR3 loop spans 16 amino acids.

This clonotype appeared many times. The chain recombines TRBV6-6 with TRBJ2-3; TRBD1 matches 8 bases. The germline V gene encodes CDR1 MNHNY and CDR2 SVGAGI (reference sequence). The trim removed 1 base at V and 5 bases at J, leaving 11 bases unmatched. The CDR3 runs 17 residues. The CDR3 nucleotides read TGTGCCAGCAGTTACTACCGGACAGGGACCGAGGGAGATACGCAGTATTTT. It specifies CASSYYRTGTEGDTQYF.

Ten or more counts support this clonotype. V gene TRBV4-2 combines with J gene TRBJ2-7; 10 bases agree with TRBD2. CDR1 and CDR2 (germline): LGHNA, YNFKEQ. V gave up 1 base and J gave up 1 base; unmatched junction bases: 4. The length of the CDR3 is 16 residues. The chain's CDR3 is CASSQAASGGSYEQYF. CDR3 DNA sequence: TGTGCCAGCAGCCAAGCGGCTAGCGGGGGTTCCTACGAGCAGTACTTC.

This clonotype has ten or more counts. The genes are TRBV6-1 and TRBJ2-4; D unresolved. The V end lost 3 bases, the J end lost 9 bases, and 15 bases lay between the germline ends. Germline loops: CDR1 MNHNS, CDR2 SASEGT. The CDR3 loop spans 14 amino acids. CDR3 sequence: CASSERGSPAIQYF. CDR3 bases: TGTGCCAGCAGTGAGAGAGGCTCACCAGCCATTCAGTACTTC.

This clonotype was observed a handful of times. The chain links TRBV5-1 to TRBJ2-1; the match to TRBD2 covers 7 bases. Germline CDR1 and CDR2: SGHRS and YFSETQ. There are 16 residues in the CDR3. Trimming cost V 4 bases and J 1 base; bases outside gene matches: 8. The CDR3, as DNA: TGCGCCAGCAGCCGGGCGCCTAGCGGATCCTACAATGAGCAGTTCTTC. Amino acids: CASSRAPSGSYNEQFF.

The V gene is TRBV2, the J gene TRBJ2-1; 10 positions match TRBD2. V trimming: 7 bases; J trimming: 2 bases; junction bases outside the gene matches: 5. CDR1 and CDR2 from the germline V gene are SNHLY and FYNNEI. The CDR3 spans 15 residues. Written as DNA, the CDR3 is TGTGCCAGCACCATAGCGGGAGGCCCCTACAATGAGCAGTTCTTC. Amino acids: CASTIAGGPYNEQFF.

This clonotype has more than one count but fewer than ten. CDR3 bases: TGTGCCAGCAGTTACTCCGCGGGGGGGCTGAAGACCCAGTACTTC. Translation: CASSYSAGGLKTQYF. The V gene is TRBV6-2 or TRBV6-3, the J gene TRBJ2-5, with 9 bases fitting TRBD2. V trimming: 0 bases; J trimming: 6 bases; junction bases outside the gene matches: 5. From germline, CDR1 is MNHEY and CDR2 SVGEGT. The CDR3 extends over 15 amino acids.

The genes are TRBV9 and TRBJ2-1; TRBD2 aligns across 9 bases. CDR1 SGDLS and CDR2 YYNGEE come from the germline V gene. This CDR3 region has 16 residues. Trimming cost V 0 bases and J 5 bases; bases outside gene matches: 6. CDR3 amino acids: CASSVVRGGDHNEQFF. The DNA of the CDR3 is TGTGCCAGCAGCGTAGTGCGGGGGGGCGACCACAATGAGCAGTTCTTC. The full variable domain, completed using reference TRBV9 and TRBJ2-1, is DSGVTQTPKHLITATGQRVTLRCSPRSGDLSVYWYQQSLDQGLQFLIQYYNGEERAKGNILERFSAQQFPDLHSELNLSSLELGDSALYFCASSVVRGGDHNEQFFGPGTRLTVL.

The V and J genes are TRBV4-1 and TRBJ2-7; TRBD1 is a possible D gene (6 bases). This CDR3 is built from 14 residues. The V gene lost 3 bases and the J gene lost 1 base, with 10 bases spanning the gap. Germline CDR1 and CDR2: MGHRA and YSYEKL. CDR3 sequence reads: CASSQGTLSYEQYF. The DNA of the CDR3 is TGCGCCAGCAGCCAGGGGACATTGTCCTACGAGCAGTACTTC.

This clonotype came up a few times. This rearrangement joins TRBV11-3 to TRBJ2-1; unclear D gene. V was trimmed by 0 bases and J by 6 bases, leaving 15 bases between them. The CDR3 loop spans 16 amino acids. From germline, CDR1 is SGHNT and CDR2 YENEEA. This CDR3 is CASSLEASLWGNEQFF. The CDR3, as DNA: TGTGCCAGCAGCTTAGAGGCCTCGCTTTGGGGCAATGAGCAGTTCTTC.

This clonotype was detected a few times. The chain combines TRBV20-1 with TRBJ2-7, with D maybe TRBD2 (5 bases). Trimming stripped 3 bases from V and 6 bases from J, with 12 bases between. Per the germline V gene, CDR1 is DFQATT and CDR2 is SNEGSKA (reference sequence). The length of the CDR3 is 12 residues. The CDR3 nucleotides are TGCAGTGCTAGTTATACGGGGAGCGAGCAGTACTTC. It yields the protein CSASYTGSEQYF.

The chain recombines TRBV29-1 with TRBJ2-7, with TRBD1 matching 10 bases. The CDR3 extends over 14 amino acids. Unmatched junction bases numbered 7, after V lost 7 bases and J lost 1 base. CDR1 is SQVTM and CDR2 is ANQGSEA in the germline V gene. The CDR3: CSARQGAQSYEQYF. In DNA form, the CDR3 reads TGCAGCGCGAGACAGGGGGCGCAGTCCTACGAGCAGTACTTC.

This clonotype was recorded many times. This chain connects TRBV5-8 to TRBJ1-1, with 7 bases aligning to TRBD1. CDR1 is SGHTS and CDR2 is YDEGEE in the germline V gene. This CDR3 has 15 amino acids. Germline trimming cut 1 base from V and 0 bases from J; bases unmatched to any gene: 3. The CDR3 is CASSLTGVMNTEAFF. Here the CDR3 DNA reads TGTGCCAGCAGCTTGACAGGGGTCATGAACACTGAAGCTTTCTTT.